One T cell receptor (beta chain) is described in this entry. The sample belongs to a study of cytomegalovirus exposure and HLA in healthy donors. On the study more broadly: Across about 400 genotyped donors, approximately 81% landed in the Caucasian-associated ancestry cluster.

This CDR3 has 15 residues. The V gene lost 3 bases and the J gene lost 0 bases, with 9 bases spanning the gap. Germline CDR1 is SGHAT and CDR2 is FQNNGV. PCR used 60 Vbeta primers and 13 Jbeta primers. Profiling relied on immunoSEQ multiplex PCR, and the TCRdb table lists in-frame clones only, not all of them. The table includes tens of thousands of clones, 10% detected once. This rearrangement joins TRBV11-2 to TRBJ2-1; D gene uncertain. This clonotype was obtained from a man aged 60-69 years in good health and CMV-seropositive. The sequenced material came from PBMCs. The CDR3 loop reads CASSFVLSSYNEQFF. CDR3 bases: TGTGCCAGCAGCTTCGTCCTAAGCTCCTACAATGAGCAGTTCTTC.